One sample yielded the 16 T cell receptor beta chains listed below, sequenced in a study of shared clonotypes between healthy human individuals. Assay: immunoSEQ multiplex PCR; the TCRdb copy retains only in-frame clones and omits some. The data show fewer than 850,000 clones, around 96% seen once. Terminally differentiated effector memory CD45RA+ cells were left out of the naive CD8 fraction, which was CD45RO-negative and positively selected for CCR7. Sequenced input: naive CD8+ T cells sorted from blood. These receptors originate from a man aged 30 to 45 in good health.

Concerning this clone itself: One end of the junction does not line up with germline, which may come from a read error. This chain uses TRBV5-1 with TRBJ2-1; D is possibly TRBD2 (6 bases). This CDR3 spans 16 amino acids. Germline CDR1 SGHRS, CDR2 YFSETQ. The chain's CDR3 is CATSPMSLANSNEQFF. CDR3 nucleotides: TGCGCCACCAGCCCCATGAGTCTAGCGAATAGCAATGAGCAGTTCTTC.

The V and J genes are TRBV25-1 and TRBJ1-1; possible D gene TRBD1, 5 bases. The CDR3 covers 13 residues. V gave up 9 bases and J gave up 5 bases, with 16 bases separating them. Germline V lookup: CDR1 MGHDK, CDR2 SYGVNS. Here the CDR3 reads CASKTSGTTEAFF. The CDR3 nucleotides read TGTGCCAGTAAGACCTCTGGGACTACTGAAGCTTTCTTT.

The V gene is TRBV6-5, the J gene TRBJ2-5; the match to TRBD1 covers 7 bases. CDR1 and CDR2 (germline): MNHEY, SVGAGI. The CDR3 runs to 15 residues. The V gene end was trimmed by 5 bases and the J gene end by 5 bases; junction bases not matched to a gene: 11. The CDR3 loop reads CASSGSRGQGETQYF. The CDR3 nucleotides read TGTGCCAGCAGTGGCTCGAGGGGGCAGGGGGAGACCCAGTACTTC.

The CDR3 nucleotides read TGCAGCGTAGGGAGGCAGGGGTCTTACAATGAGCAGTTCTTC. It is translated as CSVGRQGSYNEQFF. The chain links TRBV29-1 to TRBJ2-1, with D perhaps being TRBD1 or TRBD2 (6 bases each). This CDR3 is built from 14 residues. V was clipped by 6 bases and J by 4 bases, with 16 bases between them. CDR1 is SQVTM, CDR2 ANQGSEA, per germline.

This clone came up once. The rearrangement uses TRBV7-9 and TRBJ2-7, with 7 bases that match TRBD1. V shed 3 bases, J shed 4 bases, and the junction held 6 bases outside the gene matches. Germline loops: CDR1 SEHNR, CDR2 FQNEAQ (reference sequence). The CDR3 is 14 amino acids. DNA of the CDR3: TGTGCCAGCAGCTTGAGAGGGGGCCGGTACGAGCAGTACTTC. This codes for CASSLRGGRYEQYF.

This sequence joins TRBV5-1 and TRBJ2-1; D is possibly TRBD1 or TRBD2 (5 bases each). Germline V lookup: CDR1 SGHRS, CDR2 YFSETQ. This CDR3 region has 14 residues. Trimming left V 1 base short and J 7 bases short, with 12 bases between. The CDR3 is CASSLRGPGNEQFF. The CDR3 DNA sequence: TGCGCCAGCAGCTTGAGGGGTCCGGGGAATGAGCAGTTCTTC.

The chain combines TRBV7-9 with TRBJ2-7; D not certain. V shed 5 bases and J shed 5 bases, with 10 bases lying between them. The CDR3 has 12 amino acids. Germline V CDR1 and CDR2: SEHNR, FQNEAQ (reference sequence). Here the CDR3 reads CASSKRVNEQYF. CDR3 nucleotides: TGTGCCAGCAGCAAACGGGTCAACGAGCAGTACTTC.

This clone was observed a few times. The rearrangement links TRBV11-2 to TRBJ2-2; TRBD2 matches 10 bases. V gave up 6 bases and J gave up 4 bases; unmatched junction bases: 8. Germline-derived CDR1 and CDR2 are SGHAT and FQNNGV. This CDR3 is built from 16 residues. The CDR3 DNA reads TGTGCCAGCAGACATCTAGCGGGAGTAGGCACCGGGGAGCTGTTTTTT. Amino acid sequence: CASRHLAGVGTGELFF.

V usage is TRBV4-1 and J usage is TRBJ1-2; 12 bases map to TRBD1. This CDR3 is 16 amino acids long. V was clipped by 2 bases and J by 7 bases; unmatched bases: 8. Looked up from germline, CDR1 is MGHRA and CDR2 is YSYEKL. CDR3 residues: CASSQSTRDRGLGYTF. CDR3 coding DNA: TGCGCCAGCAGCCAAAGTACCCGGGACAGGGGGCTTGGCTACACCTTC.

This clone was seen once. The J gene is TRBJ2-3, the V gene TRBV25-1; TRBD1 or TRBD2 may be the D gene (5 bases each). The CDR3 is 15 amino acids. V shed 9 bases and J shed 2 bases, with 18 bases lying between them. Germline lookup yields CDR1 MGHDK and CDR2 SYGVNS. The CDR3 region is CASNPGGPNTDTQYF. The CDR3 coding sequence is TGTGCCAGTAACCCTGGGGGTCCTAACACAGATACGCAGTATTTT.

DNA of the CDR3: TGTGCCAGCAGCTTGGTTGACAGCACAGATACGCAGTATTTT. This sequence encodes CASSLVDSTDTQYF. V usage is TRBV7-6 and J usage is TRBJ2-3; D gene ambiguous. V lost 3 bases and J 0 bases, leaving 7 bases between the germline ends. This CDR3 spans 14 amino acids. The germline V gene encodes CDR1 SGHVS and CDR2 FNYEAQ. Full variable domain (remainder filled in from reference TRBV7-6 and TRBJ2-3): GAGVSQSPRYKVTKRGQDVALRCDPISGHVSLYWYRQALGQGPEFLTYFNYEAQQDKSGLPNDRFSAERPEGSISTLTIQRTEQRDSAMYRCASSLVDSTDTQYFGPGTRLTVL.

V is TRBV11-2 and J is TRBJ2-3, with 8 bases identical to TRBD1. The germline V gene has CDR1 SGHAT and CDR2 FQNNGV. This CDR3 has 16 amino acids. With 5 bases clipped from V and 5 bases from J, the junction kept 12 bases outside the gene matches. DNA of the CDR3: TGTGCCAGCAGCACGACCGCAGGGGGCGCGGGAGATACGCAGTATTTT. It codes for CASSTTAGGAGDTQYF.

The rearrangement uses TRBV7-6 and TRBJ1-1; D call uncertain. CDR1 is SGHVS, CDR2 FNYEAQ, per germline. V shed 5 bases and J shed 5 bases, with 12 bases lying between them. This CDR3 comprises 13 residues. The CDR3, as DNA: TGTGCCAGCAGCGACGAGGGCTATACTGAAGCTTTCTTT. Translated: CASSDEGYTEAFF.

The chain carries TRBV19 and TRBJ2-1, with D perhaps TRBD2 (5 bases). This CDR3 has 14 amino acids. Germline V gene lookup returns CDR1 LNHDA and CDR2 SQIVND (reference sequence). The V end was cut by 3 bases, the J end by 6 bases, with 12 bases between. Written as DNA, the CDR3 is TGTGCCAGTAGTATCGTTTCTAGCTCCAATGAGCAGTTCTTC. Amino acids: CASSIVSSSNEQFF.

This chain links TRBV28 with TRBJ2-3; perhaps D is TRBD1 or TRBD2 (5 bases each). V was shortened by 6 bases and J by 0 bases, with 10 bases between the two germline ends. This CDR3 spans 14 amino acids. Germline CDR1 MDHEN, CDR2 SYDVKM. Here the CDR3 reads CASSWDGSTDTQYF. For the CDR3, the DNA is TGTGCCAGCAGCTGGGACGGCAGCACAGATACGCAGTATTTT.

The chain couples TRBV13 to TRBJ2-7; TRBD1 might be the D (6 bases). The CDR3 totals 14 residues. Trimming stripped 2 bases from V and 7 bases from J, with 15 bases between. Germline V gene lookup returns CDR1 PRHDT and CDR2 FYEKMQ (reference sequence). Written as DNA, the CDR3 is TGTGCCAGCAGCTTATTTTTGGGGGCAGATGAGCAGTACTTC. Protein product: CASSLFLGADEQYF.